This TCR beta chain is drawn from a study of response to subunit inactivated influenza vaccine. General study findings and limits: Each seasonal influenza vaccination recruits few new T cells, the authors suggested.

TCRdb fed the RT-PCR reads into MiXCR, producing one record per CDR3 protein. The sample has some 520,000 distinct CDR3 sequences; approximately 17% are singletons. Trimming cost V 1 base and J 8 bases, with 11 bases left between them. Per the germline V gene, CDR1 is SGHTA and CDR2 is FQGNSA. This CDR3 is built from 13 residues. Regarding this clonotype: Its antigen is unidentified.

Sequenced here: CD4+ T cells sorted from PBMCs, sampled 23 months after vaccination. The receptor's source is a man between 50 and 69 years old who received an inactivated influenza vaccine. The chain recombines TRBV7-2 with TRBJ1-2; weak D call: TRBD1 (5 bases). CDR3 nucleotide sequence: TGTGCCAGCAGCTTAGAGGCAGGGAGCGGCTACACCTTC. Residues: CASSLEAGSGYTF.